The 30 T cell receptor beta chains below come from one sample, sequenced in a study of blood T cells in healthy people across ages. Through a sample-barcoded 5' primer and a J-beta primer mix, a second PCR was run for about 7 to 12 cycles. In TCRdb, the 5' RACE reads were re-called with MiXCR into one record per CDR3 protein. Counted here are about 1,000,000 distinct CDR3 sequences, around 45% occurring once; the ten biggest clones make up approximately 20%. Sequencing was done on a sample of blood. The receptors shown here come from an older woman in good health.

This clonotype was counted a few times. CDR3 in DNA: TGTGCCAGCAGTTATACGGGCCGGAACACTGAAGCTTTCTTT. This codes for CASSYTGRNTEAFF. The chain employs TRBV6-5 and TRBJ1-1; D remains unclear. The ends were cut back, 3 bases at V and 1 base at J, with 9 bases in the middle. Looked up from germline, CDR1 is MNHEY and CDR2 is SVGAGI. This CDR3 is built from 14 residues.

The chain recombines TRBV2 with TRBJ1-4; D is ambiguous. Germline V gives CDR1 SNHLY, CDR2 FYNNEI. The CDR3 has 13 amino acids. V lost 9 bases and J 4 bases, leaving 12 bases between the germline ends. The CDR3 sequence: CASKRALNEKLFF. CDR3 in DNA: TGTGCCAGTAAACGGGCCCTTAATGAAAAACTGTTTTTT.

V and J are TRBV7-8 and TRBJ2-3, with a possible D match to TRBD2 (5 bases). Germline lookup yields CDR1 SGHVS and CDR2 FQNEAQ. The CDR3 totals 16 residues. Deletions cut 0 bases from V and 5 bases from J, with 15 bases between. The CDR3, as DNA: TGTGCCAGCAGCTTAGCGCATGTAGGGAGCGGAGATACGCAGTATTTT. Amino acids: CASSLAHVGSGDTQYF.

The V call is TRBV6-1, the J call TRBJ2-7, with D possibly matching TRBD2 (6 bases). Deletions cut 4 bases from V and 0 bases from J, with 13 bases between. This CDR3 comprises 15 residues. Germline V CDR1 and CDR2: MNHNS, SASEGT. The CDR3 here is CASSGMDYFSYEQYF. The CDR3 DNA reads TGTGCCAGCAGTGGTATGGACTACTTCTCCTACGAGCAGTACTTC.

The sample holds many counts of this clonotype. The V and J genes are TRBV27 and TRBJ1-1, with unresolved D. CDR3 length: 13 amino acids. V was cut by 8 bases and J by 7 bases, with 17 bases left in between. Per germline, CDR1 MNHEY and CDR2 SMNVEV (reference sequence). Written as DNA, the CDR3 is TGTGCCAGCGGCCCCCGGGCGCCGGTTGAAGCTTTCTTT. The encoded protein is CASGPRAPVEAFF.

This clonotype has just a few counts. The V and J genes are TRBV12-3 or TRBV12-4 and TRBJ2-3; 8 bases are a match to TRBD2. The CDR3 has 15 amino acids. The ends lost 5 bases at V and 3 bases at J; junction bases unmatched: 7. The CDR3 sequence is CASSDSGVGTDTQYF. The CDR3 DNA reads TGTGCCAGCAGTGATAGCGGGGTTGGGACAGATACGCAGTATTTT.

The chain employs TRBV20-1 and TRBJ2-3; TRBD2 is a possible D gene (5 bases). The germline CDR1 and CDR2 sequences are DFQATT and SNEGSKA (reference sequence). CDR3 size: 15 residues. Trimming took off 7 bases at V and 0 bases at J, with 17 bases between the two ends. The CDR3 region has the DNA TGCAGTGGTAGCCGGGGAACTTCTAGCACAGATACGCAGTATTTT. This gives the protein CSGSRGTSSTDTQYF.

This clonotype was seen a handful of times. This rearrangement joins TRBV5-1 to TRBJ2-6, with TRBD1 identical over 7 bases. The CDR3 is 16 residues long. Germline V gene sequence: CDR1 SGHRS, CDR2 YFSETQ. V was clipped by 7 bases and J by 3 bases; unmatched bases: 10. The DNA of the CDR3 is TGCGCCAGCGCCGACAGGGTAACCTTTGGGGCCAACGTCCTGACTTTC. Its translation is CASADRVTFGANVLTF.

J is TRBJ2-3 and V is TRBV7-2; 13 bases fit TRBD2. CDR3 length: 17 residues. Germline V CDR1 and CDR2: SGHTA, FQGNSA. Germline trimming cut 3 bases from V and 4 bases from J; bases unmatched to any gene: 7. CDR3: CASSFTSGRAHSDTQYF. CDR3 DNA: TGTGCCAGCAGCTTCACTAGCGGGAGGGCCCACTCAGATACGCAGTATTTT.

CDR3 nucleotide sequence: TGTGCCAGCAGCCGACAGCTCATCCAAGAGACCCAGTACTTC. Translation: CASSRQLIQETQYF. This rearrangement joins TRBV7-8 to TRBJ2-5; tentative D call: TRBD1 (5 bases). V lost 5 bases to trimming and J lost 1 base, with 11 bases between them. Germline loops: CDR1 SGHVS, CDR2 FQNEAQ. The CDR3 sequence is 14 residues long.

This clonotype has only a few counts. The rearrangement uses TRBV20-1 and TRBJ2-2; 8 bases are shared with TRBD2. Losses at the gene ends were 0 bases for V and 3 bases for J; bases not matched to a gene: 6. CDR3 size: 16 residues. The germline V gene encodes CDR1 DFQATT and CDR2 SNEGSKA (reference sequence). In nucleotides, the CDR3 is TGCAGTGCTAGAGATGCAGCGGGAGCTGACACCGGGGAGCTGTTTTTT. This gives the protein CSARDAAGADTGELFF.

This clonotype showed up just a few times. The rearrangement joins TRBV20-1 to TRBJ1-4, with D unresolved. The germline CDR1 and CDR2 sequences are DFQATT and SNEGSKA (reference sequence). The length of the CDR3 is 14 residues. V was pared by 5 bases and J by 5 bases, with 15 bases between. Written as DNA, the CDR3 is TGCAGTGCTCCCGGCAGCGGGAAAAATGAAAAACTGTTTTTT. Amino acids: CSAPGSGKNEKLFF.

This chain joins TRBV20-1 and TRBJ2-1, with 8 bases that match TRBD2. The germline CDR1 and CDR2 sequences are DFQATT and SNEGSKA (reference sequence). The J segment lost 4 bases and the V segment lost 5 bases, leaving 4 bases of the junction unmatched. The CDR3 is 13 residues long. The CDR3, as DNA: TGCAGTGCTCCAGCGGGAGTTTACAATGAGCAGTTCTTC. It translates to CSAPAGVYNEQFF.

This clonotype occurred a few times. This chain links TRBV6-5 with TRBJ2-7; D may be TRBD2 (5 bases). CDR1 and CDR2 from the germline V gene are MNHEY and SVGAGI. This CDR3 has 15 residues. With 6 bases removed from V and 2 bases from J, the gap between germline ends came to 17 bases. The CDR3 DNA is TGTGCCAGCAGCCCGGATGGGAGTGCCGCCTACGAGCAGTACTTC. Its protein is CASSPDGSAAYEQYF.

In its sample, this clonotype was seen a few times. The chain uses TRBV20-1 and TRBJ2-1, with 8 bases fitting TRBD1. Unmatched junction bases numbered 9, after V lost 2 bases and J lost 15 bases. Germline V gene lookup returns CDR1 DFQATT and CDR2 SNEGSKA (reference sequence). The CDR3 totals 12 residues. The CDR3 nucleotides read TGCAGTGCTAGAAGAACAGGGGGTGAGGGGTTCTTC. Translation gives CSARRTGGEGFF.

CDR3 sequence (DNA): TGTGCCAGCAGTGAATCGGTAGGGGACCTCCGCAGGAATGAGCAGTACTTC. It translates to CASSESVGDLRRNEQYF. V is TRBV25-1 and J is TRBJ2-7; D may match TRBD1 or TRBD2 (5 bases each). Trimming took off 1 base at V and 7 bases at J, with 23 bases between the two ends. The CDR3 spans 17 residues. Germline CDR1 MGHDK, CDR2 SYGVNS.

The table lists this clonotype with a few counts. V and J are TRBV2 and TRBJ2-3, with TRBD2 matching over 9 bases. The V segment lost 6 bases and the J segment 5 bases; nucleotides outside the gene matches: 9. The germline V gene encodes CDR1 SNHLY and CDR2 FYNNEI. The CDR3 extends over 15 amino acids. Here the CDR3 reads CASRGGRARQDTQYF. CDR3 DNA sequence: TGTGCCAGCAGGGGCGGGAGGGCCCGCCAAGATACGCAGTATTTT.

This chain uses TRBV20-1 with TRBJ2-3, with a tentative D call TRBD2 (6 bases). This CDR3 has 13 residues. The germline gives CDR1 DFQATT, CDR2 SNEGSKA (reference sequence). V lost 1 base and J lost 6, with 11 bases in between. The CDR3 bases are TGCAGTGCTAGAGGAGGACTAAGGGATACGCAGTATTTT. Residues: CSARGGLRDTQYF.

This clonotype has more than one count but fewer than ten. The chain recombines TRBV29-1 with TRBJ2-7, with no clear D. V lost 3 bases to trimming and J lost 4 bases, with 10 bases between them. The CDR3 has 12 amino acids. In germline, CDR1 is SQVTM, CDR2 ANQGSEA. CDR3 loop: CSVETIGYEQYF. In DNA, the CDR3 is TGCAGCGTTGAGACAATCGGGTACGAGCAGTACTTC.

CDR3 in amino acids: CASSEPGLAGKQFF. In DNA form, the CDR3 reads TGCGCCAGCAGTGAACCGGGACTAGCAGGAAAGCAGTTCTTC. The chain links TRBV10-1 to TRBJ2-1, with 9 bases aligning to TRBD2. Per the germline V gene, CDR1 is WNHNN and CDR2 is SYGVQD (reference sequence). The CDR3 is 14 amino acids. Losses at the gene ends were 3 bases for V and 11 bases for J; bases not matched to a gene: 8.

The chain joins TRBV9 to TRBJ2-1; TRBD1 matches 11 bases. The CDR3 runs to 17 residues. The V gene end was trimmed by 0 bases and the J gene end by 4 bases; junction bases not matched to a gene: 6. The germline V gene has CDR1 SGDLS and CDR2 YYNGEE. Here the CDR3 reads CASSVVVGQGVYNEQFF. CDR3 coding DNA: TGTGCCAGCAGCGTAGTGGTGGGACAGGGGGTTTACAATGAGCAGTTCTTC.

This clonotype was picked up many times. The chain is built from TRBV4-1 and TRBJ2-1; 9 bases match TRBD2. Trimming removed 1 base from V and 5 bases from J; junction bases left unmatched: 15. Germline loops: CDR1 MGHRA, CDR2 YSYEKL. CDR3 length: 19 amino acids. The CDR3: CASSQGRASGIPKNNEQFF. The CDR3 bases are TGCGCCAGCAGCCAAGGGCGGGCTAGCGGGATCCCGAAAAACAATGAGCAGTTCTTC.

The chain links TRBV18 to TRBJ2-7; the D is unclear. V was shortened by 0 bases and J by 4 bases, with 7 bases between the two germline ends. The germline CDR1 and CDR2 sequences are KGHSH and LQKENI. The CDR3 consists of 13 residues. For the CDR3, the DNA is TGTGCCAGCTCACCACCAGGGTGGTACGAGCAGTACTTC. It specifies CASSPPGWYEQYF.

CDR3 sequence: CASGIGGGPNTEAFF. As DNA, the CDR3 is TGTGCTAGTGGCATCGGGGGGGGGCCGAACACTGAAGCTTTCTTT. The chain couples TRBV12-5 to TRBJ1-1; maybe TRBD1 (6 bases). The CDR3 contains 15 residues. V gave up 6 bases and J gave up 1 base, with 15 bases separating them. Germline V CDR1 and CDR2: LGHNT, FRNRAP.

This clonotype was picked up a small number of times. This chain links TRBV10-3 with TRBJ2-7, with a weak D call TRBD1 (6 bases). The CDR3 is 14 residues long. Trimming took off 4 bases at V and 1 base at J, with 11 bases between the two ends. Germline V gene sequence: CDR1 ENHRY, CDR2 SYGVKD. The CDR3 DNA follows: TGTGCCATCAGTGGAGGGACACCTTCCTACGAGCAGTACTTC. Its protein is CAISGGTPSYEQYF.

The chain joins TRBV24-1 to TRBJ1-2; TRBD1 matches at 7 bases. Losses at the gene ends were 4 bases for V and 6 bases for J; bases not matched to a gene: 4. CDR1 and CDR2 from the germline V gene are KGHDR and SFDVKD. The CDR3 extends over 13 amino acids. CDR3 amino acids: CATSDPTGDGYTF. CDR3 coding DNA: TGTGCCACCAGTGACCCTACAGGGGATGGCTACACCTTC.

The V call is TRBV27, the J call TRBJ2-3; no firm D call. This CDR3 is built from 13 residues. Deletions cut 4 bases from V and 7 bases from J, with 12 bases between. Germline CDR1 and CDR2: MNHEY and SMNVEV (reference sequence). As DNA, the CDR3 is TGTGCCAGCAGTTCCTTCGGACGCTATACGCAGTATTTT. Its translation: CASSSFGRYTQYF.

Comments on this clonotype: This may arise from a read error, as a much more abundant clone is one base away. The rearrangement uses TRBV2 and TRBJ2-5; D is tentatively TRBD1 or TRBD2 (5 bases each). The V end was cut by 3 bases, the J end by 11 bases, with 19 bases between. CDR3 length equals 14 residues. The germline CDR1 and CDR2 sequences are SNHLY and FYNNEI. In DNA form, the CDR3 reads TGTGCCAGCAGTGAGCCCCTAAAGGGACCTGAGCAGTACTTC. Translating gives CASSEPLKGPEQYF.

The chain has TRBV7-9 and TRBJ2-3; TRBD2 matches 7 bases. CDR3 length equals 16 residues. Germline trimming cut 1 base from V and 4 bases from J; bases unmatched to any gene: 8. The germline gives CDR1 SEHNR, CDR2 FQNEAQ (reference sequence). The CDR3 is CASSLVLAGTPDTQYF. For the CDR3, the DNA is TGTGCCAGCAGCTTAGTGTTAGCGGGTACCCCAGATACGCAGTATTTT.

The chain has TRBV20-1 and TRBJ2-7; D not resolved. This CDR3 has 14 residues. Germline V gene data show CDR1 as DFQATT and CDR2 as SNEGSKA (reference sequence). V was cut by 6 bases and J by 1 base, with 16 bases left in between. In DNA form, the CDR3 reads TGCAGTGCAAGCCCTTATATCGGTTCCTACGAGCAGTACTTC. Translation gives CSASPYIGSYEQYF.